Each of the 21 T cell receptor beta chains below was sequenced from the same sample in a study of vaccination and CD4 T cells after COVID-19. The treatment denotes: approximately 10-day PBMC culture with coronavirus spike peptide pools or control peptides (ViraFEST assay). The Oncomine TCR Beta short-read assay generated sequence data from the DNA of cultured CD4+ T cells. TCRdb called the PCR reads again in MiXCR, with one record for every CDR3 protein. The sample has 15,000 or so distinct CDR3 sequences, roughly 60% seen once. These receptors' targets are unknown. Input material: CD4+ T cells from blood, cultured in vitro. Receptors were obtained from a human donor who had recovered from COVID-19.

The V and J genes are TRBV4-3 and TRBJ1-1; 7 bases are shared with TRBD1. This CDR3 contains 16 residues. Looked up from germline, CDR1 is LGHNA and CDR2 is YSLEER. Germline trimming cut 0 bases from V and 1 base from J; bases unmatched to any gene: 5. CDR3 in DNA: TGCGCCAGCAGCCAAGATTGGGCAGGGGGGAACACTGAAGCTTTCTTT. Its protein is CASSQDWAGGNTEAFF.

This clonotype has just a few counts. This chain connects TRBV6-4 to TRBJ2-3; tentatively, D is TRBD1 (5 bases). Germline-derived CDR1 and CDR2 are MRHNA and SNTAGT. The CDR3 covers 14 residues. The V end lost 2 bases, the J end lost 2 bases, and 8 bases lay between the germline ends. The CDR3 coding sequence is TGTGCCAGCAGTGACAGGGGAACCACAGATACGCAGTATTTT. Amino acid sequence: CASSDRGTTDTQYF.

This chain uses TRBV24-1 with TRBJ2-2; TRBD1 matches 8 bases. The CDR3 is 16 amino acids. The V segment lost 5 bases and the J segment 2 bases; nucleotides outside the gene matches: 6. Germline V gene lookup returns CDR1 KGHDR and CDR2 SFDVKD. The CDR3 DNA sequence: TGTGCCACCAGTGGACAGGGGAGGATCAACACCGGGGAGCTGTTTTTT. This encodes CATSGQGRINTGELFF.

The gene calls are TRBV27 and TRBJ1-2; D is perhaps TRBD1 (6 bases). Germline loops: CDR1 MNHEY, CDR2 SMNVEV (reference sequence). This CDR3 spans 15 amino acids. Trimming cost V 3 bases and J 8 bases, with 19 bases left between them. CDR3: CASSLGQGRGVGYTF. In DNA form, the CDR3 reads TGTGCCAGCAGTTTGGGGCAGGGGCGAGGGGTCGGCTACACCTTC.

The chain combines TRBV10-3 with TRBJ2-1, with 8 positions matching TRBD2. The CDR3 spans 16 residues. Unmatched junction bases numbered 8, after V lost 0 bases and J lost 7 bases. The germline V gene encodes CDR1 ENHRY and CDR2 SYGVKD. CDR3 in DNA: TGTGCCATCAGTGAGTCTATGGCTAGCGGGCGGAATGAGCAGTTCTTC. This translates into CAISESMASGRNEQFF.

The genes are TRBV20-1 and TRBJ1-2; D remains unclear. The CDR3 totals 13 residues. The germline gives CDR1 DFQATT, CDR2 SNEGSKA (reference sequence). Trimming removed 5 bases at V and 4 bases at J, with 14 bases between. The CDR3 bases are TGCAGTGCTTTTCGTCCGCAAACCTATGGCTACACCTTC. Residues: CSAFRPQTYGYTF.

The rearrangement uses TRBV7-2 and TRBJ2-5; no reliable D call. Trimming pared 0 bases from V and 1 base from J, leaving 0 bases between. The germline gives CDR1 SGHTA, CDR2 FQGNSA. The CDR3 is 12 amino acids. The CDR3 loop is CASSLAQETQYF. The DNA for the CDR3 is TGTGCCAGCAGCTTAGCCCAAGAGACCCAGTACTTC.

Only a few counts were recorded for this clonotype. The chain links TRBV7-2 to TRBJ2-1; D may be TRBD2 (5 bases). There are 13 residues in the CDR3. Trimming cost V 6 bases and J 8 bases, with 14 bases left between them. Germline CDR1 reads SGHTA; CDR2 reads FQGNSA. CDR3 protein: CASSFTRRDEQFF. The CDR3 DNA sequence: TGTGCCAGCAGTTTTACTAGGCGCGATGAGCAGTTCTTC.

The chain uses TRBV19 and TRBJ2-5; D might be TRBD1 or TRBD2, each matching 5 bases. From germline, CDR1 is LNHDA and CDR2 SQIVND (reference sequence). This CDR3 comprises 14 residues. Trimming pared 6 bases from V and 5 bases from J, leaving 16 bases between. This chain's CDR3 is CASSPGPPPETQYF. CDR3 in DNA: TGTGCCAGTAGCCCGGGACCCCCTCCCGAGACCCAGTACTTC.

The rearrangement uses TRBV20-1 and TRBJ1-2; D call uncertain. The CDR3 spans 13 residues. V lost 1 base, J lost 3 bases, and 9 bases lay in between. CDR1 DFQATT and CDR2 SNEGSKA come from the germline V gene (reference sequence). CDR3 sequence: CSARAPQDYGYTF. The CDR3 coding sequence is TGCAGTGCTAGAGCTCCTCAAGACTATGGCTACACCTTC.

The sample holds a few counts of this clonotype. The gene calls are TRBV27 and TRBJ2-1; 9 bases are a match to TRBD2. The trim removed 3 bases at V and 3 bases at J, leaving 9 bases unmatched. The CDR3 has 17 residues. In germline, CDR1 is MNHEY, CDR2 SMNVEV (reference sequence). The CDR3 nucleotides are TGTGCCAGCAGTTTTTCGTCTAGCGGGGTCCTCTACAATGAGCAGTTCTTC. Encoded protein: CASSFSSSGVLYNEQFF.

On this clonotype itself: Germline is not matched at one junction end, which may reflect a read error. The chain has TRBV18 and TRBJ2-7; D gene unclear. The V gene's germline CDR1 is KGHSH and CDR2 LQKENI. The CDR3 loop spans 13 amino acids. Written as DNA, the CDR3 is TGTGCCGGCTCACCCCCCTCGGCCCGGGAGCAGTACTTC. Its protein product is CAGSPPSAREQYF. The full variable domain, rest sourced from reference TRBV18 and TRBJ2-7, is NAGVMQNPRHLVRRRGQEARLRCSPMKGHSHVYWYRQLPEEGLKFMVYLQKENIIDESGMPKERFSAEFPKEGPSILRIQQVVRGDSAAYFCAGSPPSAREQYFGPGTRLTVT.

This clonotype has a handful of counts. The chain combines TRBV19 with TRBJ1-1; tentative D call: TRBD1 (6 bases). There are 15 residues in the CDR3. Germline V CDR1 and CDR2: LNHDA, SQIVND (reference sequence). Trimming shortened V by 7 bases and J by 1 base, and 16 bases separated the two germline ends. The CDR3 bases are TGTGCCAGTACCATGACCGGGACACCGAACACTGAAGCTTTCTTT. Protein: CASTMTGTPNTEAFF.

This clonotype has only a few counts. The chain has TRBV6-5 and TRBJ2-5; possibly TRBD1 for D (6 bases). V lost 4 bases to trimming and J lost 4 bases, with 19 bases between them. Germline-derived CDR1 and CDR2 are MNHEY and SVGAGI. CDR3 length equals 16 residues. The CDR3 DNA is TGTGCCAGCAGTTTACTCGGAGACAGAGGGGGAGAGACCCAGTACTTC. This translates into CASSLLGDRGGETQYF.

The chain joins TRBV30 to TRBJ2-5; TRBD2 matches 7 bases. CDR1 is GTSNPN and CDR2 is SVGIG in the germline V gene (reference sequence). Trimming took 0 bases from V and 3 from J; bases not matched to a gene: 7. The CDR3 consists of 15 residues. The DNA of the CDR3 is TGTGCCTGGAGTGTACCGGGGGGACTCAAAGAGACCCAGTACTTC. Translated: CAWSVPGGLKETQYF.

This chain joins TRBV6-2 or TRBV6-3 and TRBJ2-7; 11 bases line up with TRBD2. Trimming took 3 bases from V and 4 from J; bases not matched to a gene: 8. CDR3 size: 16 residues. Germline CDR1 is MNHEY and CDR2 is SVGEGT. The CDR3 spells CASSYLPGLAAYEQYF. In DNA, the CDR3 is TGTGCCAGCAGTTATCTCCCGGGACTAGCGGCTTACGAGCAGTACTTC.

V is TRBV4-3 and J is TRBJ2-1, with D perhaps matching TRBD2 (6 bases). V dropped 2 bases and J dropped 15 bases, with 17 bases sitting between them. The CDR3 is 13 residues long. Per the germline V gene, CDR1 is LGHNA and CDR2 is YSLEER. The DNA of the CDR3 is TGCGCCAGCAGCCAATTTTTAGGGACTGATATGTTCTTC. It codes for CASSQFLGTDMFF.

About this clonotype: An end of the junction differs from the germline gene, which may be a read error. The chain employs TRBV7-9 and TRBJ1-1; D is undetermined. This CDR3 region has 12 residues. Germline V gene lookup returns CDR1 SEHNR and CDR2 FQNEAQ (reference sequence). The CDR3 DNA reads TGTGCCAGCAGCTTCGGTCAGGAAAGGAGGATCTTT. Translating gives CASSFGQERRIF.

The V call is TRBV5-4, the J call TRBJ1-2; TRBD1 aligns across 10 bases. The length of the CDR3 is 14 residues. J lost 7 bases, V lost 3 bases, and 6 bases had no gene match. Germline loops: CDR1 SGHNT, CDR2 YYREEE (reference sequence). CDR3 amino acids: CASSSKDRGFGYTF. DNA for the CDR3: TGTGCCAGCAGCTCTAAGGACAGGGGGTTTGGCTACACCTTC.

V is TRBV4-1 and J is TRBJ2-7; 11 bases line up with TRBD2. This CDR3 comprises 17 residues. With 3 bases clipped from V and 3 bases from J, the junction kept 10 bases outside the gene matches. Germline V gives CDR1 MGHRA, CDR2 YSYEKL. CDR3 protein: CASSQATRGLAGYEQYF. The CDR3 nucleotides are TGCGCCAGCAGCCAGGCAACTCGAGGACTAGCGGGCTACGAGCAGTACTTC.

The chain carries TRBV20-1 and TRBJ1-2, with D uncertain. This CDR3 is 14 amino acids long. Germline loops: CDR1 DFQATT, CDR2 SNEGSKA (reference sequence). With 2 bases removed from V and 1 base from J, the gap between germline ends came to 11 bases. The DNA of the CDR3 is TGCAGTGCTAGACGGAGGGTCCTTAACTATGGCTACACCTTC. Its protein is CSARRRVLNYGYTF.